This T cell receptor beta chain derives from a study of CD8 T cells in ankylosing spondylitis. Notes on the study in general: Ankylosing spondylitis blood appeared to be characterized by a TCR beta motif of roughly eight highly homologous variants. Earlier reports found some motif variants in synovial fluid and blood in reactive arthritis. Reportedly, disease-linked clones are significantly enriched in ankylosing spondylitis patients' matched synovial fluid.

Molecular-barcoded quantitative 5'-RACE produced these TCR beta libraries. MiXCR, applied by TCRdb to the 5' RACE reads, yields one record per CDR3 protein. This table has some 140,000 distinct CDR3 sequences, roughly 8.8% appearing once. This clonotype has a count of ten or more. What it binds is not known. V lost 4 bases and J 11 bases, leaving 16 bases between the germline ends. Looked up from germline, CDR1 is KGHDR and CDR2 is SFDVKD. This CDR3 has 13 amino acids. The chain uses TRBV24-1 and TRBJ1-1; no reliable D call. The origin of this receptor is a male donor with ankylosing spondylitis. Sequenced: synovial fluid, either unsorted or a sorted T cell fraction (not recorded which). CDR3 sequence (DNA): TGTGCCACCAGTGACCCGGGGAGAGGGTCGGCTTTCTTT. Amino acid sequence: CATSDPGRGSAFF.